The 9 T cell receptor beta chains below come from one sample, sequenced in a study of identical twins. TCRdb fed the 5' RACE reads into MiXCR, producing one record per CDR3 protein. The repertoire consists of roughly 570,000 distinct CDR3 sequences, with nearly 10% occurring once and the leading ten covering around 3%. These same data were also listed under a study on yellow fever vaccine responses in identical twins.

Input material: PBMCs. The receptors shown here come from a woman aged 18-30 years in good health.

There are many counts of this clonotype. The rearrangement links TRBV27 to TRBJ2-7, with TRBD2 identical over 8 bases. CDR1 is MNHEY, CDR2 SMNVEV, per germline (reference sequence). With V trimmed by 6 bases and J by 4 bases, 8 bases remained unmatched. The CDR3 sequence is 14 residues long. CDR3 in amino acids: CASRPSGGLYEQYF. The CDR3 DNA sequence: TGTGCCAGCAGACCCTCGGGAGGGTTGTACGAGCAGTACTTC.

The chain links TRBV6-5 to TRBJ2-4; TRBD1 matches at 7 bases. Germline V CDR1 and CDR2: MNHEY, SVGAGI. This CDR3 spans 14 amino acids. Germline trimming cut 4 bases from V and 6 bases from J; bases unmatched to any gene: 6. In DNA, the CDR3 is TGTGCCAGCAGTTCCGCGGCAGGGGGAAACATTCAGTACTTC. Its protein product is CASSSAAGGNIQYF.

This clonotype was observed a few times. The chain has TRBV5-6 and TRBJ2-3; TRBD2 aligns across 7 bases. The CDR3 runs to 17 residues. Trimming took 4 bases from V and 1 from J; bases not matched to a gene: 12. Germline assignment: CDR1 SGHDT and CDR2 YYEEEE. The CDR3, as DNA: TGTGCCAGCAGCACCCGCGGGGCGGGAGCGCGCACAGATACGCAGTATTTT. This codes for CASSTRGAGARTDTQYF.

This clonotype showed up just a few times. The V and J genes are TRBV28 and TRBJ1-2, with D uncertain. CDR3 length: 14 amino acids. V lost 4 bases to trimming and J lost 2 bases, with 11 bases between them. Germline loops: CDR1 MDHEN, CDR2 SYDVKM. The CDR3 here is CASSSSPGNYGYTF. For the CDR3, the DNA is TGTGCCAGCAGTTCCTCGCCGGGAAACTATGGCTACACCTTC.

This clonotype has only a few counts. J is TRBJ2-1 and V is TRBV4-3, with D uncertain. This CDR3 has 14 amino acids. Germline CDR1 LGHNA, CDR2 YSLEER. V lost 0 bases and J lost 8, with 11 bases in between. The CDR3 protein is CASSQDRARDEQFF. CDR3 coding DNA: TGCGCCAGCAGCCAAGATCGGGCTAGGGATGAGCAGTTCTTC.

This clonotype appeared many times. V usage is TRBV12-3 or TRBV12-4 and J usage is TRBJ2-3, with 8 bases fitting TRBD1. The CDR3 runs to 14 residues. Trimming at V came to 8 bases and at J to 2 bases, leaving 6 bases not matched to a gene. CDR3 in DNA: TGTGCCAGCCAGGAGCAGGGGGCCACAGATACGCAGTATTTT. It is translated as CASQEQGATDTQYF.

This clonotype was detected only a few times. Here the CDR3 reads CASSTLGTDSYEQYF. The CDR3 DNA follows: TGTGCCAGCAGTACACTAGGAACGGACAGCTACGAGCAGTACTTC. This chain joins TRBV6-2 or TRBV6-3 and TRBJ2-7; D possibly corresponds to TRBD1 (6 bases). The CDR3 has 15 residues. Deletions cut 5 bases from V and 3 bases from J, with 17 bases between. Germline assignment: CDR1 MNHEY and CDR2 SVGEGT.

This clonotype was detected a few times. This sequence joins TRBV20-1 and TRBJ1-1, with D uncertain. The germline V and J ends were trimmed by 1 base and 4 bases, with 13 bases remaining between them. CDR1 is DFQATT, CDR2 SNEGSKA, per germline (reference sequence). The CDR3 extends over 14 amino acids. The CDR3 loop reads CSARAPNRGTEAFF. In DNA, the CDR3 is TGCAGTGCTAGAGCCCCGAATCGGGGCACTGAAGCTTTCTTT.

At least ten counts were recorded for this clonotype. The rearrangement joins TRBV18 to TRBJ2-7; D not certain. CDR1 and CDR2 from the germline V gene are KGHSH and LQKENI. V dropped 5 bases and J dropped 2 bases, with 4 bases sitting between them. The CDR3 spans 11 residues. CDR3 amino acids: CASSATYEQYF. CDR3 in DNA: TGTGCCAGCTCAGCGACCTACGAGCAGTACTTC.